Below, 30 T cell receptor beta chains from the same sample are listed, as sequenced in a study of T cell changes during pregnancy in multiple sclerosis. Repertoires were generated with immunoSEQ multiplex PCR, while TCRdb's copy carries only in-frame clones and drops some. Of over 70,000 clones listed, 90% to 95% are singletons. This sample comprised peripheral blood, obtained in the third trimester of pregnancy. The receptor source for this set is a female donor with multiple sclerosis, enrolled in a pregnancy study.

V is TRBV7-9 and J is TRBJ2-3, with D perhaps TRBD1 (5 bases). The CDR3 runs to 11 residues. V was pared by 1 base and J by 9 bases, with 5 bases between. Germline CDR1 SEHNR, CDR2 FQNEAQ (reference sequence). The CDR3 region has the DNA TGTGCCAGCAGCTTAGACAGGACGCAGTATTTT. It yields the protein CASSLDRTQYF.

The chain carries TRBV28 and TRBJ2-7, with 8 bases aligning to TRBD1. Germline V gene sequence: CDR1 MDHEN, CDR2 SYDVKM. The CDR3 extends over 14 amino acids. V lost 2 bases, J lost 6 bases, and 6 bases stayed unmatched. The CDR3 nucleotides read TGTGCCAGCAGTTTAGGGGGACAGGTAACCGAGCAGTACTTC. Protein product: CASSLGGQVTEQYF.

This clone was seen once. This chain joins TRBV9 and TRBJ2-7, with TRBD2 matching 7 bases. The V and J ends lost 0 bases and 2 bases, in that order; junction bases with no gene match: 8. This CDR3 is 16 amino acids long. Germline-derived CDR1 and CDR2 are SGDLS and YYNGEE. DNA for the CDR3: TGTGCCAGCAGCGTAGGATCGGGCGGGAGCCCCTACGAGCAGTACTTC. It specifies CASSVGSGGSPYEQYF.

The chain joins TRBV29-1 to TRBJ2-3; TRBD2 matches at 10 bases. V lost 0 bases, J lost 6 bases, and 3 bases stayed unmatched. CDR1 SQVTM and CDR2 ANQGSEA come from the germline V gene. This CDR3 has 14 amino acids. CDR3 DNA sequence: TGCAGCGTTGAAGATCCTAGCGGGAGTGATACGCAGTATTTT. Its protein is CSVEDPSGSDTQYF.

This sequence joins TRBV28 and TRBJ2-3, with 10 nucleotides matching TRBD2. The CDR3 sequence is 18 residues long. CDR1 is MDHEN, CDR2 SYDVKM, per germline. The V gene end was trimmed by 6 bases and the J gene end by 0 bases; junction bases not matched to a gene: 12. This CDR3 is CASSLPRTSGGSTDTQYF. CDR3 DNA: TGTGCCAGCAGCCTCCCCCGGACTAGCGGAGGGAGCACAGATACGCAGTATTTT.

CDR3 amino acids: CASSLVGREAGQETQYF. The CDR3 bases are TGTGCCAGCAGCTTGGTGGGGCGGGAGGCGGGCCAAGAGACCCAGTACTTC. The rearrangement links TRBV5-4 to TRBJ2-5; 8 nucleotides match TRBD2. The V and J ends lost 0 bases and 1 base, in that order; junction bases with no gene match: 8. CDR3 length equals 17 residues. The germline V gene has CDR1 SGHNT and CDR2 YYREEE (reference sequence).

This chain links TRBV5-4 with TRBJ2-7; D may be TRBD2 (5 bases). From germline, CDR1 is SGHNT and CDR2 YYREEE (reference sequence). The V and J ends lost 0 bases and 7 bases respectively, with 17 bases between them. This CDR3 has 15 amino acids. The CDR3: CASSLAPLEAGEQYF. The CDR3 coding sequence is TGTGCCAGCAGCTTGGCCCCACTAGAGGCTGGGGAGCAGTACTTC.

This clone appeared a few times. The J gene is TRBJ2-1, the V gene TRBV9; 8 positions match TRBD2. This CDR3 has 15 amino acids. V lost 3 bases and J lost 5; bases outside the gene matches: 7. Germline CDR1 is SGDLS and CDR2 is YYNGEE. The CDR3 DNA follows: TGTGCCAGCAGCGAAGCGGGAGTGGGGCACAATGAGCAGTTCTTC. Its protein is CASSEAGVGHNEQFF.

The chain carries TRBV7-6 and TRBJ2-2; 14 nucleotides line up with TRBD2. Germline V CDR1 and CDR2: SGHVS, FNYEAQ. The CDR3 covers 21 residues. V lost 2 bases and J lost 0; bases outside the gene matches: 11. The CDR3 loop is CASSLRSTGLAGVANTGELFF. For the CDR3, the DNA is TGTGCCAGCAGCTTAAGGAGTACGGGACTAGCGGGAGTCGCGAACACCGGGGAGCTGTTTTTT. Full variable domain (remainder filled in from reference TRBV7-6 and TRBJ2-2): GAGVSQSPRYKVTKRGQDVALRCDPISGHVSLYWYRQALGQGPEFLTYFNYEAQQDKSGLPNDRFSAERPEGSISTLTIQRTEQRDSAMYRCASSLRSTGLAGVANTGELFFGEGSRLTVL.

The chain joins TRBV19 to TRBJ2-7, with D tentatively TRBD2 (6 bases). Trimming took 6 bases from V and 5 from J, leaving 14 bases between them. Germline lookup yields CDR1 LNHDA and CDR2 SQIVND (reference sequence). The CDR3 extends over 13 amino acids. For the CDR3, the DNA is TGTGCCAGTAGGACTCCGCCGGGGGACGAGCAGTACTTC. It is translated as CASRTPPGDEQYF.

J is TRBJ2-7 and V is TRBV29-1; 11 nucleotides match TRBD2. Germline assignment: CDR1 SQVTM and CDR2 ANQGSEA. The CDR3 length is 13 residues. Losses at the gene ends were 7 bases for V and 3 bases for J; bases not matched to a gene: 5. CDR3 in DNA: TGCAGCGCGTCCGGGACTAGCGGCTACGAGCAGTACTTC. This gives the protein CSASGTSGYEQYF.

The DNA of the CDR3 is TGCAGCGTTGAACGGACTAGCGGGAGTTCAAACGAGCAGTACTTC. Its translation: CSVERTSGSSNEQYF. This sequence joins TRBV29-1 and TRBJ2-7, with 13 positions matching TRBD2. The CDR3 length is 15 residues. Germline lookup yields CDR1 SQVTM and CDR2 ANQGSEA. V was pared by 2 bases and J by 5 bases, with 6 bases of the junction left unmatched.

This chain links TRBV7-2 with TRBJ2-5; TRBD2 matches at 7 bases. The V gene end was trimmed by 2 bases and the J gene end by 2 bases; junction bases not matched to a gene: 5. The CDR3 runs to 15 residues. CDR1 is SGHTA, CDR2 FQGNSA, per germline. This chain's CDR3 is CASSLWGAGQETQYF. The CDR3, as DNA: TGTGCCAGCAGCTTATGGGGAGCGGGACAAGAGACCCAGTACTTC.

This chain uses TRBV21-1 with TRBJ1-1; the DNA was not compared with TRBD1, the D call given in the table. TRBV21-1 is described as a pseudogene. This CDR3 is built from 17 residues. This CDR3 reads CASTSKQGESMNTEAFF. For the CDR3, the DNA is TGTGCCAGCACCTCTAAACAGGGTGAATCCATGAACACTGAAGCTTTCTTT.

This clone is a singleton in its sample. The chain carries TRBV7-2 and TRBJ2-4; tentative D call: TRBD2 (6 bases). Trimming removed 5 bases at V and 5 bases at J, with 13 bases between. The CDR3 is 14 residues long. Germline values: CDR1 SGHTA, CDR2 FQGNSA. CDR3 DNA: TGTGCCAGCAGCCCGTCCATAGCGGAAAACATTCAGTACTTC. Protein product: CASSPSIAENIQYF.

The gene calls are TRBV11-1 and TRBJ2-5; the match to TRBD2 covers 7 bases. V shed 0 bases, J shed 6 bases, and the junction held 4 bases outside the gene matches. The germline V gene has CDR1 SGHAT and CDR2 FQDESV (reference sequence). The CDR3 runs to 14 residues. This chain's CDR3 is CASSLAGGPKTQYF. The DNA of the CDR3 is TGTGCCAGCAGCTTAGCGGGAGGGCCTAAGACCCAGTACTTC.

The chain has TRBV11-2 and TRBJ2-7; TRBD2 agrees at 7 bases. V was pared by 5 bases and J by 7 bases, with 2 bases of the junction left unmatched. CDR1 and CDR2 from the germline V gene are SGHAT and FQNNGV. The CDR3 extends over 11 amino acids. CDR3 protein: CASSPGGEQYF. The CDR3 DNA is TGTGCCAGCAGCCCCGGGGGGGAGCAGTACTTC.

The chain employs TRBV6-1 and TRBJ1-1, with D possibly TRBD1 on 6 matching bases. The germline V and J ends were trimmed by 4 bases and 4 bases, with 10 bases remaining between them. Per the germline V gene, CDR1 is MNHNS and CDR2 is SASEGT. The CDR3 has 13 amino acids. This CDR3 is CASSGQVGTEAFF. CDR3 bases: TGTGCCAGCAGTGGACAGGTGGGCACTGAAGCTTTCTTT.

The chain combines TRBV7-9 with TRBJ2-5, with D possibly matching TRBD2 (6 bases). Germline CDR1 is SEHNR and CDR2 is FQNEAQ (reference sequence). The V gene lost 5 bases and the J gene lost 4 bases, with 14 bases spanning the gap. This CDR3 comprises 14 residues. The CDR3 spells CASSPPGGLETQYF. The CDR3 bases are TGTGCCAGCAGCCCCCCCGGGGGATTAGAGACCCAGTACTTC.

The chain carries TRBV30 and TRBJ1-4, with 9 positions matching TRBD1. The CDR3 spans 13 residues. V was pared by 5 bases and J by 8 bases, with 6 bases of the junction left unmatched. Per the germline V gene, CDR1 is GTSNPN and CDR2 is SVGIG (reference sequence). In DNA form, the CDR3 reads TGTGCCTGGGCCGGGACAGGGAGCGAAAAACTGTTTTTT. This sequence encodes CAWAGTGSEKLFF.

The CDR3 DNA follows: TGTGCCAGCAGCCCCGGGACTAGCGGCACAGATACGCAGTATTTT. This gives the protein CASSPGTSGTDTQYF. The chain employs TRBV13 and TRBJ2-3, with TRBD2 matching 10 bases. CDR3 length equals 15 residues. The V segment lost 5 bases and the J segment 1 base; nucleotides outside the gene matches: 3. Germline loops: CDR1 PRHDT, CDR2 FYEKMQ (reference sequence).

This chain connects TRBV19 to TRBJ2-1; the match to TRBD2 covers 8 bases. The germline V gene encodes CDR1 LNHDA and CDR2 SQIVND (reference sequence). This CDR3 spans 16 amino acids. V shed 3 bases, J shed 5 bases, and the junction held 9 bases outside the gene matches. CDR3 DNA sequence: TGTGCCAGTAGTATCATGTCGGGACTAGGTCACAATGAGCAGTTCTTC. Residues: CASSIMSGLGHNEQFF.

The gene calls are TRBV15 and TRBJ2-3; tentative D call: TRBD2 (5 bases). The CDR3 is made up of 16 amino acids. V dropped 0 bases and J dropped 2 bases, with 12 bases sitting between them. Germline CDR1 LNHNV, CDR2 YYDKDF (reference sequence). CDR3 residues: CATSREGPRDTDTQYF. In DNA form, the CDR3 reads TGTGCCACCAGCAGAGAAGGACCCCGGGACACAGATACGCAGTATTTT.

V is TRBV28 and J is TRBJ1-1; D unclear. Germline V gene data show CDR1 as MDHEN and CDR2 as SYDVKM. This CDR3 contains 13 residues. V lost 3 bases to trimming and J lost 5 bases, with 10 bases between them. The DNA of the CDR3 is TGTGCCAGCAGTTTCGGCAGCGGGACTGAAGCTTTCTTT. Amino acid sequence: CASSFGSGTEAFF.

Here the CDR3 DNA reads TGTGCCAGCAGTTTTGGCAGGGACAGGGGTCAAGGTGGCGGGGAGCTGTTTTTT. Translated, it gives CASSFGRDRGQGGGELFF. The chain links TRBV27 to TRBJ2-2; 10 nucleotides align to TRBD1. With V trimmed by 3 bases and J by 7 bases, 14 bases remained unmatched. CDR1 MNHEY and CDR2 SMNVEV come from the germline V gene (reference sequence). The CDR3 is 18 amino acids.

The rearrangement joins TRBV27 to TRBJ1-1; tentative D call: TRBD1 (6 bases). The germline V and J ends were trimmed by 5 bases and 3 bases, with 16 bases remaining between them. The CDR3 spans 15 residues. The V gene's germline CDR1 is MNHEY and CDR2 SMNVEV (reference sequence). DNA of the CDR3: TGTGCCAGCAGTGAACAGGGACGTGGGGACACTGAAGCTTTCTTT. Its protein product is CASSEQGRGDTEAFF.

V and J are TRBV11-3 and TRBJ2-2; TRBD1 agrees at 9 bases. Looked up from germline, CDR1 is SGHNT and CDR2 is YENEEA. The CDR3 has 15 residues. V lost 3 bases and J lost 1; bases outside the gene matches: 0. This CDR3 is CASSLGQGNTGELFF. The CDR3, as DNA: TGTGCCAGCAGCTTGGGACAGGGGAACACCGGGGAGCTGTTTTTT.

The CDR3 DNA sequence: TGTGCCGCCACGGGGGACAGGGTCTACGAGCAGTACTTC. Protein: CAATGDRVYEQYF. The V gene is TRBV6-1, the J gene TRBJ2-7; 9 bases are a match to TRBD1. Per the germline V gene, CDR1 is MNHNS and CDR2 is SASEGT. The length of the CDR3 is 13 residues. With 11 bases clipped from V and 3 bases from J, the junction kept 8 bases outside the gene matches.

This sequence joins TRBV7-9 and TRBJ2-3; a weak D match, TRBD1 (5 bases). The germline CDR1 and CDR2 sequences are SEHNR and FQNEAQ (reference sequence). V was trimmed by 5 bases and J by 6 bases, leaving 9 bases between them. The CDR3 is 12 amino acids. The CDR3 spells CASSRPGDTQYF. The CDR3 bases are TGTGCCAGCAGCCGTCCAGGGGATACGCAGTATTTT.

The V call is TRBV29-1, the J call TRBJ2-5; the D is unclear. The CDR3 runs to 11 residues. The germline CDR1 and CDR2 sequences are SQVTM and ANQGSEA. Trimming took off 3 bases at V and 5 bases at J, with 7 bases between the two ends. The CDR3 DNA reads TGCAGCGTTGATGTAAGCGAGACCCAGTACTTC. It specifies CSVDVSETQYF.